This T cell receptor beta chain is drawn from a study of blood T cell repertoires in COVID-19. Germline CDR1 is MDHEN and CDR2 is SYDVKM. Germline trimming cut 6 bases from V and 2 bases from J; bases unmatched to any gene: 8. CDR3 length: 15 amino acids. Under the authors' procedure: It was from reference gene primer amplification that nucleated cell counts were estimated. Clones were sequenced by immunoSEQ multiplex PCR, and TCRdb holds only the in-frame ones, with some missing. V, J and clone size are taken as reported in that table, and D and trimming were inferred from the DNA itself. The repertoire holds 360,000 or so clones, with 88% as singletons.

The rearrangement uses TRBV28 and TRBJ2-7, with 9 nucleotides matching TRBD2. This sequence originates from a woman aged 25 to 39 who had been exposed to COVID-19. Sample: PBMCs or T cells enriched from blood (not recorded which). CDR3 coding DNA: TGTGCCAGCAGCTCTCCGGGACTAGCCCCCTACGAGCAGTACTTC. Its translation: CASSSPGLAPYEQYF.